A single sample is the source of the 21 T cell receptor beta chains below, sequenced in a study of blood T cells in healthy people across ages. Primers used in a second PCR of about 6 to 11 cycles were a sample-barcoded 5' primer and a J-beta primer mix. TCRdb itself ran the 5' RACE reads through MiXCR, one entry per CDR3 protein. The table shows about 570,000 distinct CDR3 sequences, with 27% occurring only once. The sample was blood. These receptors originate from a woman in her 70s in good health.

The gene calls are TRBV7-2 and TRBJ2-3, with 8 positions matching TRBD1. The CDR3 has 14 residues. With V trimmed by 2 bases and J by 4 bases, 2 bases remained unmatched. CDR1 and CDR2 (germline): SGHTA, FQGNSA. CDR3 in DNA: TGTGCCAGCAGCTTACAGGGGGCCCCAGATACGCAGTATTTT. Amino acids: CASSLQGAPDTQYF.

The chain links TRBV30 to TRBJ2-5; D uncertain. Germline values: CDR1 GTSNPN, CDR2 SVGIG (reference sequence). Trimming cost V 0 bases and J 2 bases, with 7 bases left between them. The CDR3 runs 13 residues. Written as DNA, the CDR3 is TGTGCCTGGAGTGTGGGTCTTCAAGAGACCCAGTACTTC. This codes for CAWSVGLQETQYF.

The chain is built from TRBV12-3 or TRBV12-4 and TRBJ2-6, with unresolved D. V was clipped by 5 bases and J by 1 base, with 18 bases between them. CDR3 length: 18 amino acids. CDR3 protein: CASSKRPPGESGANVLTF. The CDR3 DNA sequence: TGTGCCAGCAGTAAACGCCCACCTGGGGAATCTGGGGCCAACGTCCTGACTTTC.

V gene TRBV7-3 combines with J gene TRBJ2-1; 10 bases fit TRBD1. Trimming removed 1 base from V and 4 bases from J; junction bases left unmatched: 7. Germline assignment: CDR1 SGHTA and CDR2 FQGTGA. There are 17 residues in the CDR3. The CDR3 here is CASSLSPDRGSYNEQFF. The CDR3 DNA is TGTGCCAGCAGCTTAAGTCCGGACAGGGGGTCTTACAATGAGCAGTTCTTC.

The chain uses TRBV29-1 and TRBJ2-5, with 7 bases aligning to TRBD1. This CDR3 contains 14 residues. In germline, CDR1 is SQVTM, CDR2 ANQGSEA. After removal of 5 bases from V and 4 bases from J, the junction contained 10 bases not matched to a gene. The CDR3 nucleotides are TGCAGCGTTCGAGGGGGCCAATGGTCAGAGACCCAGTACTTC. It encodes CSVRGGQWSETQYF. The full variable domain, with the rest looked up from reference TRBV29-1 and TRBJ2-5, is SAVISQKPSRDICQRGTSLTIQCQVDSQVTMMFWYRQQPGQSLTLIATANQGSEATYESGFVIDKFPISRPNLTFSTLTVSNMSPEDSSIYLCSVRGGQWSETQYFGPGTRLLVL.

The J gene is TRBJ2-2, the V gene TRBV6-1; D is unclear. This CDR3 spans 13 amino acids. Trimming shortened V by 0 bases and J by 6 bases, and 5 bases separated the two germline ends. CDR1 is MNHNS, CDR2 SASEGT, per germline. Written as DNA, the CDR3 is TGTGCCAGCAGTGAAGCGCTTTCCGGGGAGCTGTTTTTT. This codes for CASSEALSGELFF.

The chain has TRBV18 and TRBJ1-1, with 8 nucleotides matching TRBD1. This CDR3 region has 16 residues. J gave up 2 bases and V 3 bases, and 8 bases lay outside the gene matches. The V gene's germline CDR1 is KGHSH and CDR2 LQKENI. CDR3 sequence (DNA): TGTGCCAGCTCACCCCAGGGACAGGAGGTAAACACTGAAGCTTTCTTT. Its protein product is CASSPQGQEVNTEAFF.

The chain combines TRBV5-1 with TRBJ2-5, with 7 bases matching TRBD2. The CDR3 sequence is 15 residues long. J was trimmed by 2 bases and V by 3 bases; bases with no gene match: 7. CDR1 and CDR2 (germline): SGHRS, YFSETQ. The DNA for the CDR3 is TGCGCCAGCAGCTGGACCGGGACTACGCAAGAGACCCAGTACTTC. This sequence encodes CASSWTGTTQETQYF.

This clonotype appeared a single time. The DNA of the CDR3 is TGTGCCAGCAGTGGGGATACAGACGAGCAGTACTTC. Translating it yields CASSGDTDEQYF. The V call is TRBV12-3 or TRBV12-4, the J call TRBJ2-7; no firm D call. The V end was cut by 5 bases, the J end by 5 bases, with 10 bases between. This CDR3 contains 12 residues.

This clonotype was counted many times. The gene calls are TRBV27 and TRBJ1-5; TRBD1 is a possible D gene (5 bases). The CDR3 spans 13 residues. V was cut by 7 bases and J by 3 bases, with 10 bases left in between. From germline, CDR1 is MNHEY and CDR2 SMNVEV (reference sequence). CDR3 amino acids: CASMRTLNQPQHF. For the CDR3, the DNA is TGTGCCAGCATGAGGACACTCAATCAGCCCCAGCATTTT.

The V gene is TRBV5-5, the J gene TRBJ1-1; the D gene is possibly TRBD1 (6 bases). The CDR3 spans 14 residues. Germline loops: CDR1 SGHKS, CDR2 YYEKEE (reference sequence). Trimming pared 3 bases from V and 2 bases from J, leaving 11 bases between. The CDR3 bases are TGTGCCAGCAGCTGGGGGGGGCTTAACACTGAAGCTTTCTTT. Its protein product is CASSWGGLNTEAFF.

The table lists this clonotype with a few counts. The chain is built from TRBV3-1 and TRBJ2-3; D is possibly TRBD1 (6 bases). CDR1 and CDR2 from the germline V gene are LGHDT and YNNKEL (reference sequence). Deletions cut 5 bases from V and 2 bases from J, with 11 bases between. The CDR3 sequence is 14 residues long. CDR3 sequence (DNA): TGTGCCAGCAGCTTAGGACAGCACACAGATACGCAGTATTTT. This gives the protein CASSLGQHTDTQYF.

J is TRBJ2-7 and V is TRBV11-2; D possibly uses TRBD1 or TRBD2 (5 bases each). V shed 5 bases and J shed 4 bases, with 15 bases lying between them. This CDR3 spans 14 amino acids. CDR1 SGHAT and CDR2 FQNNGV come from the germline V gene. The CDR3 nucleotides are TGTGCCAGCAGCCCTATCGGGGCAGAGTACGAGCAGTACTTC. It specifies CASSPIGAEYEQYF. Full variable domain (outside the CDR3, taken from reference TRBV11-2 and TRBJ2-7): EAGVAQSPRYKIIEKRQSVAFWCNPISGHATLYWYQQILGQGPKLLIQFQNNGVVDDSQLPKDRFSAERLKGVDSTLKIQPAKLEDSAVYLCASSPIGAEYEQYFGPGTRLTVT.

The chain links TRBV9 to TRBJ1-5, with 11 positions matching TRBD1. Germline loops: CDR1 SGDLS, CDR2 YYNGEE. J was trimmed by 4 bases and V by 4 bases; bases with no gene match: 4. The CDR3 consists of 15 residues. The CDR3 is CASSLGQGDNQPQHF. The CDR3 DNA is TGTGCCAGCAGCCTGGGACAGGGGGATAATCAGCCCCAGCATTTT.

The DNA for the CDR3 is TGTGCTAGTGGATCAAGACTAAGGGGGCCTGGAAACACCATATATTTT. This sequence encodes CASGSRLRGPGNTIYF. The chain is built from TRBV12-5 and TRBJ1-3, with 7 bases matching TRBD1. The V gene's germline CDR1 is LGHNT and CDR2 FRNRAP. There are 16 residues in the CDR3. The junction had 10 bases not matched to a gene; V was cut back by 6 bases and J by 2 bases.

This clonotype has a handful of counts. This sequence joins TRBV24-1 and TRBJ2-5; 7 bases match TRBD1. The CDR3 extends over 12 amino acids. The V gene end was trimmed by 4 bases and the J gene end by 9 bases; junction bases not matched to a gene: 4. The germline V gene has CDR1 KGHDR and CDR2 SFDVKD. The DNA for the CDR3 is TGTGCCACCAGTGACGGAAGGGGGCCCCAGTACTTC. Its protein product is CATSDGRGPQYF.

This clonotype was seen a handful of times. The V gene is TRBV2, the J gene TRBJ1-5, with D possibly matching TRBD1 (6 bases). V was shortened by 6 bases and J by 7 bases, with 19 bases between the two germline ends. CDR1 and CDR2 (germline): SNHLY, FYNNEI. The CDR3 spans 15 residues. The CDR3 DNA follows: TGTGCCAGCAGGCACGGAATTGGGGGCTACCAGCCCCAGCATTTT. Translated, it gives CASRHGIGGYQPQHF.

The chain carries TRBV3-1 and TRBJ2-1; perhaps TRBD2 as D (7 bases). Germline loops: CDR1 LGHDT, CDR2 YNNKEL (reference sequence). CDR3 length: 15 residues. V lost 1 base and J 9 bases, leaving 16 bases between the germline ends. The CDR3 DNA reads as TGTGCCAGCAGCCAAGGGGGGGGGGCTTATATTGAGCAGTTCTTC. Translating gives CASSQGGGAYIEQFF.

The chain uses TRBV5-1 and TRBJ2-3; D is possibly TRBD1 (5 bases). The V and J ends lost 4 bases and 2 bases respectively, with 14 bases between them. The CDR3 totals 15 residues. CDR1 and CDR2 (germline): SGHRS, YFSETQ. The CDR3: CASSPGTGTTDTQYF. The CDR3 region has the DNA TGCGCCAGCAGCCCCGGCACAGGAACCACAGATACGCAGTATTTT. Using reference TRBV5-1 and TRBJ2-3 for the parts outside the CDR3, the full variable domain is KAGVTQTPRYLIKTRGQQVTLSCSPISGHRSVSWYQQTPGQGLQFLFEYFSETQRNKGNFPGRFSGRQFSNSRSEMNVSTLELGDSALYLCASSPGTGTTDTQYFGPGTRLTVL.

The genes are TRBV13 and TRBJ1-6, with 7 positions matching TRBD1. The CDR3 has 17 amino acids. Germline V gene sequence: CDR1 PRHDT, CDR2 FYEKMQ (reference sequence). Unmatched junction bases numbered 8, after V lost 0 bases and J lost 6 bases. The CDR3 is CASSLGLKAGGNSPLHF. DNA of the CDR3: TGTGCCAGCAGCTTAGGCCTTAAGGCAGGGGGTAATTCACCCCTCCACTTT.

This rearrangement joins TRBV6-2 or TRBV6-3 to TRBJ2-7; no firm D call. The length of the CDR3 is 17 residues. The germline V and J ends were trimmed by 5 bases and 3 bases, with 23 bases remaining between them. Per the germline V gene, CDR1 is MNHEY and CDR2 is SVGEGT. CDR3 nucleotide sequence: TGTGCCAGCAGTAAAACTCTCCCCAGACTCCTAGGCTACGAGCAGTACTTC. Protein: CASSKTLPRLLGYEQYF.